This TCR beta chain comes out of a study of identical twins. General study findings and limits: Abundant beta clonotypes from cord blood had fewer insertions, unlike memory repertoires, which showed none. Models underpredicted monozygotic twin sharing of out-of-frame TCR alpha.

The germline CDR1 and CDR2 sequences are MGHRA and YSYEKL. The CDR3 loop spans 12 amino acids. V lost 0 bases to trimming and J lost 8 bases, with 7 bases between them. cDNA molecules carried unique molecular identifiers, and template switching added a universal primer site. TCRdb re-analysed the 5' RACE reads in MiXCR, keeping a single row per CDR3 protein. The table records some 1,700,000 distinct CDR3 sequences, around 29% of them present only once. Only healthy Caucasians were included as donors. This clonotype came up a few times. Its matching antigen is unknown. Sequencing input: cord blood. The chain is built from TRBV4-1 and TRBJ1-2; D gene uncertain. This TCR was sampled from a newborn girl in good health. The CDR3 here is CASSQDPEGYTF. CDR3 bases: TGCGCCAGCAGCCAAGACCCGGAAGGCTACACCTTC.